This is a list of T cell receptor beta chains from one sample in a study of blood T cells in healthy people across ages. TCRdb independently ran MiXCR on the 5' RACE reads; one entry per CDR3 protein. The sample has about 1.6 million distinct CDR3 sequences; about 32% are singletons. What was sequenced was blood. These receptors were obtained from a woman in her twenties or thirties in good health. Each CDR3 is given with its conserved first and last residue.

v_call cdr3_length cdr3_aa
TRBV13 14 CASSLKGQQETQYF
TRBV7-2 17 CASSFRPTSGIAYEQYF
TRBV9 14 CASSVARENSPLHF
TRBV9 15 CASSVSAAGPYEQYF
TRBV19 11 CATSQGALWYF
TRBV20-1 13 CSAQTGPQREQYF
TRBV9 14 CASSVAQGNYEQYF
TRBV28 20 CASTSDALMNTFSGANVLTF
TRBV4-1 17 CASSQVPQVGDTGELFF
TRBV18 14 CASLRGGVGNEQFF
TRBV5-1 16 CASSPTSWDRGYEQYF
TRBV4-1 13 CASSQANGLAPFF
TRBV20-1 15 CSGLSGGQGSYEQYF
TRBV10-1 14 CASSEEGRGETQYF
TRBV14 14 CASSPPGWKYEQYF
TRBV11-1 14 CTSSPRQGAREQYF
TRBV30 15 CAWIKRGHPRETQYF
TRBV29-1 14 CSAKPPGASYEQYF
TRBV27 16 CASSLTGTGRFNEQFF
TRBV20-1 14 CSASSRDKNTEAFF
TRBV5-6 14 CASTTGGAGYEQYF
TRBV6-1 14 CASRLSGTPYEQYF
TRBV20-1 14 CSALGSSGVYEQYF
TRBV7-9 13 CASSGDRWAEQYF
TRBV9 16 CASSVHGTSTTDTQYF
TRBV9 16 CASSGGEGSSYNEQFF
TRBV6-1 14 CASSEYSGNTEAFF
TRBV20-1 17 CSARQVTGTSVGNEQFF
TRBV10-3 17 CAISDHRTGPLSNEQFF
TRBV12-3/TRBV12-4 15 CASGQTTGPGSGYTF
TRBV11-2 15 CASSLDSGANYGYTF
TRBV4-1 16 CASSQDGLAAQETQYF
TRBV27 16 CASSPNSGSSHNEQFF
TRBV6-1 14 CASSPTTSNQPQHF
TRBV29-1 12 CSVVRFDNEQFF
TRBV2 11 CASSEFRGKYF
TRBV5-5 14 CASSLTWVDYGYTF
TRBV28 14 CASNRAYSNQPQHF
TRBV7-2 16 CASSLMTGGGSDTQYF
TRBV10-3 15 CAISLGIGSGTEAFF
TRBV6-1 14 CASSGGQPPYEQYF
TRBV20-1 12 CSARRTSDEQYF
TRBV6-1 14 CASAGWGAANEQYF
TRBV27 13 CASSPTLYNEQFF
TRBV7-8 12 CASSLGPSGYTF
TRBV4-2 13 CASSQPDYYEQYF
TRBV10-3 16 CAISFRDREDTGELFF
TRBV20-1 14 CSARGASGTYEQYF
TRBV10-2 15 CASSESLAEFYEQYF
TRBV6-1 17 CASSALLAGRSNEKLFF